What follows are 18 T cell receptor beta chains derived from one specimen sequenced in a study of T cell clonotyping in hematopoietic cell transplantation. Only in-frame clones appear in the TCRdb table, and some are missing; sequencing was by immunoSEQ multiplex PCR. The repertoire includes 75,000 to 95,000 clones, about 96% of them detected once, and roughly 1.8% sits in the top ten. Noted time point: recipient sample about 28 days before transplant, after cytoreduction. Source: peripheral blood mononuclear cells, taken before stem cell transplant. The origin of the receptors is a woman between 50 and 59 years old with acute myeloid leukemia. Some clones in this sample may be carry-over from other donors' samples.

This sequence joins TRBV9 and TRBJ1-6, with no clear D. Trimming removed 3 bases from V and 0 bases from J, with 7 bases in between. CDR3 length: 15 amino acids. Germline assignment: CDR1 SGDLS and CDR2 YYNGEE. The CDR3 spells CASSGMSSYNSPLHF. DNA for the CDR3: TGTGCCAGCAGCGGTATGAGCTCCTATAATTCACCCCTCCACTTT.

This clone was found once. The V gene is TRBV2, the J gene TRBJ1-1; a possible D gene is TRBD1 (6 bases). Trimming shortened V by 6 bases and J by 4 bases, and 12 bases separated the two germline ends. The CDR3 has 13 amino acids. Germline V gene lookup returns CDR1 SNHLY and CDR2 FYNNEI. CDR3 coding DNA: TGTGCCAGCAGCCTACAGGGTATCACTGAAGCTTTCTTT. Translated, it gives CASSLQGITEAFF.

The V call is TRBV5-1, the J call TRBJ2-4, with TRBD2 matching over 9 bases. From germline, CDR1 is SGHRS and CDR2 YFSETQ. This CDR3 has 16 residues. With 4 bases clipped from V and 8 bases from J, the junction kept 13 bases outside the gene matches. The CDR3 spells CASSPRGGISTDIQYF. The CDR3, as DNA: TGCGCCAGCAGCCCGCGGGGGGGCATTAGTACGGACATTCAGTACTTC.

The rearrangement joins TRBV29-1 to TRBJ1-4; 9 nucleotides agree with TRBD1. J gave up 8 bases and V 6 bases, and 7 bases lay outside the gene matches. This CDR3 is 13 amino acids long. Germline CDR1 SQVTM, CDR2 ANQGSEA. The CDR3, as DNA: TGCAGCGTCCGGGGACAGGGCGACGAAAAACTGTTTTTT. This encodes CSVRGQGDEKLFF.

The genes are TRBV5-1 and TRBJ1-5, with D maybe TRBD1 (6 bases). V lost 4 bases and J lost 1, with 15 bases in between. CDR3 size: 16 residues. The germline V gene encodes CDR1 SGHRS and CDR2 YFSETQ. The CDR3 spells CASSAEGGMSNQPQHF. The DNA for the CDR3 is TGCGCCAGCAGCGCGGAGGGGGGGATGAGCAATCAGCCCCAGCATTTT. The entire variable domain, with the rest obtained from reference TRBV5-1 and TRBJ1-5, is as follows: KAGVTQTPRYLIKTRGQQVTLSCSPISGHRSVSWYQQTPGQGLQFLFEYFSETQRNKGNFPGRFSGRQFSNSRSEMNVSTLELGDSALYLCASSAEGGMSNQPQHFGDGTRLSIL.

This chain joins TRBV11-2 and TRBJ1-6; D ambiguous. CDR3 size: 13 residues. V was clipped by 6 bases and J by 0 bases, with 3 bases between them. The V gene's germline CDR1 is SGHAT and CDR2 FQNNGV. The CDR3 sequence is CASRGSYNSPLHF. CDR3 bases: TGTGCCAGCAGGGGCTCCTATAATTCACCCCTCCACTTT.

This clone was seen once. The V and J genes are TRBV5-6 and TRBJ1-2; D remains ambiguous. In germline, CDR1 is SGHDT, CDR2 YYEEEE. The CDR3 contains 13 residues. V dropped 4 bases and J dropped 5 bases, with 12 bases sitting between them. The CDR3 region has the DNA TGTGCCAGCAGCCCACTTCCTCGTTATGGCTACACCTTC. Encoded protein: CASSPLPRYGYTF.

The chain combines TRBV5-1 with TRBJ2-2; 10 nucleotides match TRBD2. Looked up from germline, CDR1 is SGHRS and CDR2 is YFSETQ. The V segment lost 4 bases and the J segment 3 bases; nucleotides outside the gene matches: 0. The length of the CDR3 is 14 residues. CDR3 nucleotide sequence: TGCGCCAGCAGCCTAGCGGGGGACACCGGGGAGCTGTTTTTT. Encoded protein: CASSLAGDTGELFF.

This clone was seen just once. This chain links TRBV7-9 with TRBJ2-7, with D possibly TRBD1 on 6 matching bases. The CDR3 has 13 amino acids. Per the germline V gene, CDR1 is SEHNR and CDR2 is FQNEAQ (reference sequence). V was cut by 6 bases and J by 4 bases, with 13 bases left in between. The CDR3 region is CASRREQGYEQYF. CDR3 nucleotide sequence: TGTGCCAGCAGACGCGAACAGGGATACGAGCAGTACTTC. Filled out from reference TRBV7-9 and TRBJ2-7, the complete variable domain reads DTGVSQNPRHKITKRGQNVTFRCDPISEHNRLYWYRQTLGQGPEFLTYFQNEAQLEKSRLLSDRFSAERPKGSFSTLEIQRTEQGDSAMYLCASRREQGYEQYFGPGTRLTVT.

The chain links TRBV6-5 to TRBJ1-2; 8 bases fit TRBD1. Germline trimming cut 4 bases from V and 4 bases from J; bases unmatched to any gene: 8. Looked up from germline, CDR1 is MNHEY and CDR2 is SVGAGI. CDR3 size: 15 residues. CDR3 nucleotides: TGTGCCAGCAGTTCGTACATGACAGGGGTCTATGGCTACACCTTC. This encodes CASSSYMTGVYGYTF.

V is TRBV5-1 and J is TRBJ2-2, with 8 nucleotides matching TRBD1. The germline V gene has CDR1 SGHRS and CDR2 YFSETQ. The trim removed 1 base at V and 2 bases at J, leaving 4 bases unmatched. This CDR3 has 16 amino acids. The CDR3 bases are TGCGCCAGCAGCTTGAGTCAGGGGGCAAACACCGGGGAGCTGTTTTTT. It yields the protein CASSLSQGANTGELFF.

The V and J genes are TRBV9 and TRBJ2-6; D is ambiguous. Germline CDR1 SGDLS, CDR2 YYNGEE. The V end was cut by 0 bases, the J end by 0 bases, with 10 bases between. The CDR3 has 17 amino acids. CDR3 nucleotides: TGTGCCAGCAGCGTAGCTTCCAGTTACTCTGGGGCCAACGTCCTGACTTTC. Translation: CASSVASSYSGANVLTF.

The chain recombines TRBV6-5 with TRBJ1-2, with 8 bases fitting TRBD1. The CDR3 sequence is 15 residues long. After removal of 6 bases from V and 8 bases from J, the junction contained 14 bases not matched to a gene. Germline V lookup: CDR1 MNHEY, CDR2 SVGAGI. DNA of the CDR3: TGTGCCAGCAGACCCACAGGGGGGAGCCAAGGAGGCTACACCTTC. Protein: CASRPTGGSQGGYTF.

V and J are TRBV2 and TRBJ2-3; no clear D gene. Trimming pared 6 bases from V and 4 bases from J, leaving 17 bases between. The CDR3 sequence is 15 residues long. Germline V lookup: CDR1 SNHLY, CDR2 FYNNEI. CDR3 bases: TGTGCCAGCAGATCCCTAAGGGTGTCCGCAGATACGCAGTATTTT. Its translation is CASRSLRVSADTQYF.

The chain links TRBV28 to TRBJ2-2, with D hard to call. This CDR3 comprises 15 residues. The V gene lost 1 base and the J gene lost 0 bases, with 6 bases spanning the gap. Germline V gene sequence: CDR1 MDHEN, CDR2 SYDVKM. CDR3 sequence reads: CASSLSPPNTGELFF. CDR3 nucleotide sequence: TGTGCCAGCAGTTTATCCCCCCCGAACACCGGGGAGCTGTTTTTT.

The rearrangement uses TRBV2 and TRBJ1-5; the D gene is possibly TRBD1 (6 bases). Trimming took 6 bases from V and 0 from J, leaving 12 bases between them. The CDR3 loop spans 15 amino acids. Germline V gives CDR1 SNHLY, CDR2 FYNNEI. Written as DNA, the CDR3 is TGTGCCAGCAGAGGACAGACCCCTAGCAATCAGCCCCAGCATTTT. It codes for CASRGQTPSNQPQHF.

This clone was found once. The genes are TRBV28 and TRBJ2-5; TRBD2 matches 10 bases. Germline V gene lookup returns CDR1 MDHEN and CDR2 SYDVKM. J lost 0 bases, V lost 5 bases, and 6 bases had no gene match. CDR3 length: 16 amino acids. CDR3 in amino acids: CASSEQAGGYQETQYF. CDR3 DNA sequence: TGTGCCAGCAGTGAACAAGCGGGAGGGTACCAAGAGACCCAGTACTTC.

This sequence joins TRBV5-6 and TRBJ1-2; 9 bases line up with TRBD1. Germline values: CDR1 SGHDT, CDR2 YYEEEE. Trimming at V came to 2 bases and at J to 5 bases, leaving 10 bases not matched to a gene. The CDR3 has 16 amino acids. Here the CDR3 DNA reads TGTGCCAGCAGCTTAACCGGGACAGGGTTATCTTATGGCTACACCTTC. Its protein product is CASSLTGTGLSYGYTF.